This TCR beta chain was captured in a study of shared clonotypes between healthy human individuals. On this clone: Its antigen is unknown.

Terminally differentiated effector memory CD45RA+ cells were excluded by CCR7 positive selection of CD45RO-negative cells. Libraries were prepared by immunoSEQ multiplex PCR; TCRdb keeps only in-frame clonotypes and omits some of them. This table holds hundreds of thousands of clones, around 92% found once. Study results and caveats: Relative to memory subsets, naive subsets generally showed larger estimated richness.

This TCR derives from a man aged 30 to 45 in good health. The sequenced material came from naive CD8+ T cells sorted from blood.

The CDR3 DNA is TGTGCCTGGAGTGGGGGGTTGGGAGACGAGCAGTACTTC. Protein product: CAWSGGLGDEQYF. The chain joins TRBV30 to TRBJ2-7; TRBD1 or TRBD2 may be the D gene (5 bases each). Germline assignment: CDR1 GTSNPN and CDR2 SVGIG (reference sequence). V shed 1 base and J shed 5 bases, with 12 bases lying between them. The CDR3 contains 13 residues.